The 14 T cell receptor beta chains below come from one sample, sequenced in a study of blood T cell repertoires in COVID-19. Clones were read by immunoSEQ multiplex PCR, and TCRdb kept only the in-frame ones, dropping some. Counted here are about 390,000 clones, 80% to 90% occurring once; the ten biggest clones make up around 10%. The specimen sequenced was PBMCs or T cells enriched from blood (not recorded which). The receptors derive from a woman in her 50s who had recovered from COVID-19.

The V gene is TRBV5-1, the J gene TRBJ1-4; D gene ambiguous. The V gene's germline CDR1 is SGHRS and CDR2 YFSETQ. The CDR3 extends over 13 amino acids. Trimming stripped 4 bases from V and 5 bases from J, with 9 bases between. CDR3 amino acids: CASSLEQNEKLFF. The CDR3 DNA is TGCGCCAGCAGCCTGGAGCAAAATGAAAAACTGTTTTTT.

The V call is TRBV20-1, the J call TRBJ1-6; TRBD1 matches 9 bases. The CDR3 is 16 residues long. J was trimmed by 7 bases and V by 3 bases; bases with no gene match: 10. Germline V gives CDR1 DFQATT, CDR2 SNEGSKA (reference sequence). The CDR3 region has the DNA TGCAGTGCTAGTCCCACAGGGGGCATAATCAATTCACCCCTCCACTTT. Protein: CSASPTGGIINSPLHF.

The rearrangement links TRBV6-2 or TRBV6-3 to TRBJ1-2; 8 nucleotides line up with TRBD1. Losses at the gene ends were 0 bases for V and 3 bases for J; bases not matched to a gene: 3. The length of the CDR3 is 15 residues. Germline lookup yields CDR1 MNHEY and CDR2 SVGEGT. Written as DNA, the CDR3 is TGTGCCAGCAGTTACTCTGCGACAGGGGACTATGGCTACACCTTC. Amino acid sequence: CASSYSATGDYGYTF.

The genes are TRBV30 and TRBJ1-2; D unresolved. The germline V gene has CDR1 GTSNPN and CDR2 SVGIG (reference sequence). This CDR3 comprises 12 residues. V was trimmed by 6 bases and J by 4 bases, leaving 12 bases between them. The CDR3 protein is CACRGPFYGYTF. The CDR3 bases are TGTGCCTGCAGAGGCCCATTCTATGGCTACACCTTC.

The chain carries TRBV6-5 and TRBJ1-6; no firm D call. Trimming stripped 8 bases from V and 5 bases from J, with 16 bases between. The CDR3 is made up of 15 amino acids. Germline CDR1 and CDR2: MNHEY and SVGAGI. In DNA, the CDR3 is TGTGCCAGCGCACAAGGCGGGGTAAATAATTCACCCCTCCACTTT. This codes for CASAQGGVNNSPLHF.

In its sample, this clone was seen once. The genes are TRBV7-9 and TRBJ1-1; D gene ambiguous. The V end lost 5 bases, the J end lost 6 bases, and 13 bases lay between the germline ends. Germline V gives CDR1 SEHNR, CDR2 FQNEAQ (reference sequence). The CDR3 sequence is 13 residues long. The CDR3 DNA reads as TGTGCCAGCAGCCCCCGCGGGCGACCTGAAGCTTTCTTT. Its protein product is CASSPRGRPEAFF.

The chain employs TRBV19 and TRBJ1-5, with 8 positions matching TRBD1. Germline V lookup: CDR1 LNHDA, CDR2 SQIVND (reference sequence). The V segment lost 7 bases and the J segment 3 bases; nucleotides outside the gene matches: 5. CDR3 length: 14 residues. Here the CDR3 DNA reads TGTGCCAGTACTACAGGGGGAATCAATCAGCCCCAGCATTTT. This sequence encodes CASTTGGINQPQHF.

This chain connects TRBV7-9 to TRBJ2-1; TRBD1 matches 10 bases. Germline assignment: CDR1 SEHNR and CDR2 FQNEAQ (reference sequence). V gave up 4 bases and J gave up 8 bases; unmatched junction bases: 5. CDR3 length: 14 amino acids. CDR3 sequence: CASSSGTGVHEQFF. DNA of the CDR3: TGTGCCAGCAGCTCCGGGACAGGGGTCCATGAGCAGTTCTTC.

The chain uses TRBV23-1 and TRBJ1-5; perhaps TRBD1 as D (5 bases). TRBV23-1 is given ORF status, its function remaining uncertain. V was pared by 1 base and J by 4 bases, with 14 bases between. The CDR3 length is 16 residues. This CDR3 is CASSQFMSGWNQPQHF. The CDR3 DNA reads as TGCGCCAGCAGTCAATTTATGTCAGGGTGGAATCAGCCCCAGCATTTT.

J is TRBJ2-1 and V is TRBV7-9; D call uncertain. V was shortened by 2 bases and J by 6 bases, with 8 bases between the two germline ends. The CDR3 is 13 amino acids. Germline CDR1 reads SEHNR; CDR2 reads FQNEAQ (reference sequence). CDR3 nucleotides: TGTGCCAGCAGCTTACTAGTGGGCAATGAGCAGTTCTTC. As protein: CASSLLVGNEQFF.

This clone was seen just once. The chain has TRBV12-3 or TRBV12-4 and TRBJ2-1; perhaps TRBD1 as D (6 bases). Deletions cut 6 bases from V and 8 bases from J, with 14 bases between. This CDR3 contains 13 residues. The DNA of the CDR3 is TGTGCCAGCAGACCTCAGGGGCCGGATGAGCAGTTCTTC. It specifies CASRPQGPDEQFF.

A word on this clone: At one end the junction does not follow the germline gene, possibly because of a read error. This sequence joins TRBV25-1 and TRBJ1-2, with a weak D call TRBD1 (6 bases). This CDR3 region has 11 residues. Germline assignment: CDR1 MGHDK and CDR2 SYGVNS. DNA of the CDR3: TGTGCCAGCAGTGAATCAGGGGCCGCCTCCTTC. Its translation is CASSESGAASF.

With regard to this clone: This same CDR3 is encoded by further DNA sequences in the sample. The chain is built from TRBV30 and TRBJ1-3; D unresolved. Between the trimmed V and J ends, which lost 3 bases and 0 bases, there was a span of 3 bases. Germline lookup yields CDR1 GTSNPN and CDR2 SVGIG (reference sequence). There are 12 residues in the CDR3. This CDR3 reads CAWSGSGNTIYF. CDR3 sequence (DNA): TGTGCCTGGAGCGGCTCTGGAAACACCATATATTTT. Full variable domain (outside the CDR3, taken from reference TRBV30 and TRBJ1-3): SQTIHQWPATLVQPVGSPLSLECTVEGTSNPNLYWYRQAAGRGLQLLFYSVGIGQISSEVPQNLSASRPQDRQFILSSKKLLLSDSGFYLCAWSGSGNTIYFGEGSWLTVV.

This chain joins TRBV7-6 and TRBJ1-2; no clear D. The CDR3 has 12 amino acids. With 4 bases removed from V and 5 bases from J, the gap between germline ends came to 8 bases. The germline gives CDR1 SGHVS, CDR2 FNYEAQ. CDR3 sequence (DNA): TGTGCCAGCAGCTCCGACAATTATGGCTACACCTTC. It is translated as CASSSDNYGYTF.